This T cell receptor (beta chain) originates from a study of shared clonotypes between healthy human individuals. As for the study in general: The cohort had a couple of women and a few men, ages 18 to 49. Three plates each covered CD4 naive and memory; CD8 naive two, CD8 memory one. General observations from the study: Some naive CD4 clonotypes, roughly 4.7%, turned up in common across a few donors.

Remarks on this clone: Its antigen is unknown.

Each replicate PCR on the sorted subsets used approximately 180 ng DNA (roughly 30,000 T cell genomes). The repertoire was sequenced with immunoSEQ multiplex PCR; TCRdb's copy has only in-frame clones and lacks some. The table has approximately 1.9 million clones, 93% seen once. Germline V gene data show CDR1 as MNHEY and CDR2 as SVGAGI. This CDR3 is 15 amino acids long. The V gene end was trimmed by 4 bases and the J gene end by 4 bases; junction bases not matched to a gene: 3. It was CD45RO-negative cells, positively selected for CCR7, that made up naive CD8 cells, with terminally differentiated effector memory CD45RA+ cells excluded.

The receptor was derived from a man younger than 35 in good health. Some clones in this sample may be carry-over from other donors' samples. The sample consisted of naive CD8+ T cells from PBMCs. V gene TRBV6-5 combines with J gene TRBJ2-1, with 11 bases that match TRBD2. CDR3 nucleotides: TGTGCCAGCAGTTGGGGGACTAGCGGATACAATGAGCAGTTCTTC. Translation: CASSWGTSGYNEQFF.